The T cell receptor beta chain under discussion was sequenced for a study of CD8 T cells in Susac syndrome. Study-level points and caveats: The study conceded that its TCR sequencing and HLA analysis involved relatively few individuals.

Random hexamers were used to reverse transcribe roughly 0.45 to 1 ug of RNA. Via MiXCR, TCRdb re-called the immunoSEQ multiplex PCR reads, giving one row per CDR3 protein. The table has approximately 120,000 distinct CDR3 sequences, about 95% seen once; the top ten hold roughly 0.087%. V was pared by 0 bases and J by 2 bases, with 8 bases between. This CDR3 region has 14 residues. Isolation of CD8+ and CD4+ T cells was performed negatively, whereas enrichment of TEMRA cells was done by FACS. Remarks on this clonotype: Its matching antigen is unknown.

V is TRBV23-1 and J is TRBJ2-7, with D unresolved. TRBV23-1 is flagged as an ORF with uncertain function. The clonotype originates from a human donor in good health. Sequenced sample: CD4+ T cells from PBMCs. As DNA, the CDR3 is TGCGCCAGCAGTCAATCCGAACCGACCTACGAGCAGTACTTC. Its translation is CASSQSEPTYEQYF.